A single sample gave rise to the 28 T cell receptor beta chains below, sequenced in a study of patients and donors after allogeneic stem cell transplantation. TCRdb fed the RT-PCR reads into MiXCR, producing one record per CDR3 protein. The data show 800,000 to 1,000,000 distinct CDR3 sequences, over 15% seen once. What was sequenced was blood, either unsorted or a sorted T cell fraction (not recorded which). The receptors were gathered from a human donor who was either an allogeneic HSCT recipient or a stem cell or donor lymphocyte infusion donor (not recorded which). It is not recorded whose cells these are; they may come from a transplant donor.

The chain joins TRBV20-1 to TRBJ1-1; no definite D call. V was clipped by 5 bases and J by 0 bases, with 10 bases between them. Germline-derived CDR1 and CDR2 are DFQATT and SNEGSKA (reference sequence). CDR3 length: 13 residues. CDR3 DNA: TGCAGTGCTCCTAAGCTGTTGAACACTGAAGCTTTCTTT. Translation: CSAPKLLNTEAFF.

The chain is built from TRBV6-5 and TRBJ2-5; D is perhaps TRBD1 or TRBD2 (5 bases each). The CDR3 contains 14 residues. The germline V and J ends were trimmed by 2 bases and 5 bases, with 12 bases remaining between them. Germline assignment: CDR1 MNHEY and CDR2 SVGAGI. This CDR3 is CASSYGVGTETQYF. The CDR3 DNA reads TGTGCCAGCAGTTACGGAGTGGGGACGGAGACCCAGTACTTC.

This clonotype was recorded many times. The CDR3 DNA is TGCGCCAGCAGCCTCAAGGAGGGGAACACTGAAGCTTTCTTT. It specifies CASSLKEGNTEAFF. The rearrangement joins TRBV4-1 to TRBJ1-1; D is uncertain. V was clipped by 4 bases and J by 1 base, with 10 bases between them. In germline, CDR1 is MGHRA, CDR2 YSYEKL. CDR3 size: 14 residues.

The V call is TRBV6-1, the J call TRBJ1-2; D remains unclear. CDR1 MNHNS and CDR2 SASEGT come from the germline V gene. Deletions cut 8 bases from V and 0 bases from J, with 16 bases between. The CDR3 has 15 amino acids. CDR3 in amino acids: CASARAPLTNYGYTF. In DNA form, the CDR3 reads TGTGCCAGCGCTAGGGCCCCATTAACTAACTATGGCTACACCTTC.

This clonotype came up a few times. This sequence joins TRBV4-1 and TRBJ2-7, with 8 bases lining up with TRBD2. CDR1 is MGHRA and CDR2 is YSYEKL in the germline V gene. V shed 1 base and J 6 bases; nucleotides not matched to a gene: 5. This CDR3 is built from 14 residues. The CDR3 nucleotides read TGCGCCAGCAGCCAAGGAGGACTAGCTTCCGAGCAGTACTTC. It codes for CASSQGGLASEQYF.

The genes are TRBV10-3 and TRBJ2-5, with 11 bases aligning to TRBD1. V dropped 5 bases and J dropped 4; count of bases not matched to a gene: 3. Germline V gene lookup returns CDR1 ENHRY and CDR2 SYGVKD. This CDR3 contains 14 residues. The CDR3, as DNA: TGTGCCATCAGTCCGGGACAGGGGGTAGAGACCCAGTACTTC. Amino acid sequence: CAISPGQGVETQYF.

V usage is TRBV2 and J usage is TRBJ1-6, with D maybe TRBD1 (5 bases). V was clipped by 2 bases and J by 9 bases, with 11 bases between them. The CDR3 has 14 residues. CDR1 and CDR2 from the germline V gene are SNHLY and FYNNEI. The CDR3 spells CASSEIRDGSPLHF. The DNA for the CDR3 is TGTGCCAGCAGTGAAATCAGGGATGGTTCACCCCTCCACTTT.

In this sample, this clonotype turned up a few times. A much larger clone lies one base from this, so it may be a read error. The genes are TRBV5-1 and TRBJ2-7, with D perhaps TRBD1 (5 bases). The V end lost 0 bases, the J end lost 3 bases, and 10 bases lay between the germline ends. Germline assignment: CDR1 SGHRS and CDR2 YFSETQ. This CDR3 has 14 residues. In DNA form, the CDR3 reads TGCGCCAGCAGCTTGGCCGACAGCTACTACGAGCAGTACTTC. Residues: CASSLADSYYEQYF.

The CDR3 sequence: CASSSTRLPTGANVLTF. The CDR3 bases are TGTGCCAGCAGTTCGACCCGATTGCCCACCGGGGCCAACGTCCTGACTTTC. The gene calls are TRBV6-5 and TRBJ2-6; D unclear. This CDR3 has 17 residues. V was trimmed by 4 bases and J by 4 bases, leaving 17 bases between them. Germline CDR1 reads MNHEY; CDR2 reads SVGAGI.

This clonotype was counted ten times or more. The chain carries TRBV12-3 or TRBV12-4 and TRBJ2-1, with no clear D. V lost 5 bases and J 9 bases, leaving 8 bases between the germline ends. This CDR3 has 11 amino acids. DNA of the CDR3: TGTGCCAGCAGTATCATGGCTGAGCAGTTCTTC. Residues: CASSIMAEQFF.

This clonotype was seen only a few times. V is TRBV2 and J is TRBJ2-7; D could derive from TRBD1 or TRBD2 (5 bases each). V gave up 0 bases and J gave up 4 bases, with 10 bases separating them. Germline V gene sequence: CDR1 SNHLY, CDR2 FYNNEI. The CDR3 loop spans 14 amino acids. The CDR3, as DNA: TGTGCCAGCAGTGAAGCGGGACCCCCGTACGAGCAGTACTTC. Amino acids: CASSEAGPPYEQYF.

This clonotype has just a few counts. V usage is TRBV2 and J usage is TRBJ2-1, with 12 bases matching TRBD1. Trimming at V came to 7 bases and at J to 5 bases, leaving 6 bases not matched to a gene. The length of the CDR3 is 15 residues. The germline CDR1 and CDR2 sequences are SNHLY and FYNNEI. The CDR3 coding sequence is TGTGCCAGCACCAGGGACAGGGGGCTCGACAATGAGCAGTTCTTC. Translated: CASTRDRGLDNEQFF.

The chain links TRBV27 to TRBJ2-7, with 8 bases lining up with TRBD1. Germline values: CDR1 MNHEY, CDR2 SMNVEV (reference sequence). Trimming cost V 6 bases and J 3 bases; bases outside gene matches: 4. The CDR3 covers 13 residues. CDR3 sequence (DNA): TGTGCCAGCAGGTCGGACAGGGACTACGAGCAGTACTTC. Protein: CASRSDRDYEQYF.

This clonotype was recorded a few times. The chain has TRBV29-1 and TRBJ2-1, with 8 bases identical to TRBD2. This CDR3 has 14 residues. J was trimmed by 6 bases and V by 2 bases; bases with no gene match: 6. Per the germline V gene, CDR1 is SQVTM and CDR2 is ANQGSEA. The DNA of the CDR3 is TGCAGCGTTGAATGGGACGGGAGGGCCAATGAGCAGTTCTTC. Translated, it gives CSVEWDGRANEQFF.

The V call is TRBV4-1, the J call TRBJ2-7, with D perhaps TRBD1 or TRBD2 (5 bases each). Germline assignment: CDR1 MGHRA and CDR2 YSYEKL. The V end was cut by 3 bases, the J end by 2 bases, with 14 bases between. This CDR3 region has 15 residues. The CDR3 is CASSQGVPITYEQYF. In nucleotides, the CDR3 is TGCGCCAGCAGCCAGGGGGTCCCTATTACCTACGAGCAGTACTTC.

The chain has TRBV10-3 and TRBJ2-7; 8 bases match TRBD1. Looked up from germline, CDR1 is ENHRY and CDR2 is SYGVKD. Losses at the gene ends were 9 bases for V and 3 bases for J; bases not matched to a gene: 7. This CDR3 region has 13 residues. CDR3 region: CAMGQEPHYEQYF. In DNA form, the CDR3 reads TGTGCCATGGGACAGGAGCCCCACTACGAGCAGTACTTC.

In this sample, this clonotype turned up a few times. The chain uses TRBV20-1 and TRBJ2-2, with D unresolved. CDR3 length: 13 residues. Trimming stripped 0 bases from V and 9 bases from J, with 11 bases between. Per the germline V gene, CDR1 is DFQATT and CDR2 is SNEGSKA (reference sequence). The CDR3 protein is CSARDDTSRELFF. In nucleotides, the CDR3 is TGCAGTGCTAGAGATGATACGAGCCGGGAGCTGTTTTTT.

The V call is TRBV15, the J call TRBJ2-5, with a tentative D call TRBD1 (5 bases). Trimming stripped 2 bases from V and 5 bases from J, with 12 bases between. The length of the CDR3 is 14 residues. Germline CDR1 LNHNV, CDR2 YYDKDF (reference sequence). Here the CDR3 DNA reads TGTGCCACCAGCAGACCAGGGATCGGGGAGACCCAGTACTTC. It encodes CATSRPGIGETQYF.

J is TRBJ1-3 and V is TRBV11-2, with 8 bases lining up with TRBD1. Germline CDR1 SGHAT, CDR2 FQNNGV. The CDR3 spans 20 residues. Germline trimming cut 5 bases from V and 0 bases from J; bases unmatched to any gene: 18. Written as DNA, the CDR3 is TGTGCCAGCAGCGGGTCTACCGGGACAGGAGTCTTGAGCTCTGGAAACACCATATATTTT. Its translation: CASSGSTGTGVLSSGNTIYF. Together with reference TRBV11-2 and TRBJ1-3, the CDR3 gives the full variable domain: EAGVAQSPRYKIIEKRQSVAFWCNPISGHATLYWYQQILGQGPKLLIQFQNNGVVDDSQLPKDRFSAERLKGVDSTLKIQPAKLEDSAVYLCASSGSTGTGVLSSGNTIYFGEGSWLTVV.

The table lists this clonotype with many counts. The gene calls are TRBV12-3 or TRBV12-4 and TRBJ2-7; D remains unclear. With 6 bases removed from V and 5 bases from J, the gap between germline ends came to 8 bases. The CDR3 length is 11 residues. This chain's CDR3 is CASSLSHEQYF. As DNA, the CDR3 is TGTGCCAGCAGCTTGTCACACGAGCAGTACTTC.

The rearrangement links TRBV11-2 to TRBJ2-7; 14 bases match TRBD2. In germline, CDR1 is SGHAT, CDR2 FQNNGV. The CDR3 spans 17 residues. With V trimmed by 1 base and J by 4 bases, 6 bases remained unmatched. Here the CDR3 reads CASSLGPGTSGSYEQYF. CDR3 bases: TGTGCCAGCAGCTTAGGGCCCGGGACTAGCGGGAGTTACGAGCAGTACTTC.

The chain links TRBV2 to TRBJ2-4, with D perhaps matching TRBD2 (6 bases). The CDR3 length is 17 residues. Germline V gene lookup returns CDR1 SNHLY and CDR2 FYNNEI. Trimming pared 2 bases from V and 4 bases from J, leaving 18 bases between. The CDR3: CASSESRLGRWKNIQYF. CDR3 nucleotide sequence: TGTGCCAGCAGTGAAAGTCGGTTGGGGAGGTGGAAAAACATTCAGTACTTC.

This clonotype showed up just a few times. The chain links TRBV18 to TRBJ2-3, with D possibly being TRBD1 (6 bases). Germline V gene sequence: CDR1 KGHSH, CDR2 LQKENI. This CDR3 is built from 14 residues. Deletions cut 3 bases from V and 2 bases from J, with 9 bases between. The CDR3 DNA reads as TGTGCCAGCTCACCGGACAGAACCACAGATACGCAGTATTTT. It codes for CASSPDRTTDTQYF.

This clonotype was counted a few times. The rearrangement uses TRBV20-1 and TRBJ1-6; 8 nucleotides line up with TRBD1. V shed 5 bases and J 6 bases; nucleotides not matched to a gene: 9. Germline-derived CDR1 and CDR2 are DFQATT and SNEGSKA (reference sequence). The CDR3 extends over 15 amino acids. The CDR3 DNA follows: TGCAGTGCTGGGACCGGGACAGGCTTTAATTCACCCCTCCACTTT. Protein: CSAGTGTGFNSPLHF.

The chain is built from TRBV6-2 or TRBV6-3 and TRBJ2-2; D is unclear. V was pared by 2 bases and J by 0 bases, with 10 bases between. The length of the CDR3 is 16 residues. Germline CDR1 MNHEY, CDR2 SVGEGT. CDR3 nucleotides: TGTGCCAGCAGTTACGGTGGGCGAGCGAACACCGGGGAGCTGTTTTTT. Its translation is CASSYGGRANTGELFF.

The sample holds a few counts of this clonotype. The V and J genes are TRBV5-4 and TRBJ2-1; 7 bases are a match to TRBD2. This CDR3 is built from 14 residues. Trimming cost V 4 bases and J 9 bases; bases outside gene matches: 10. Germline V gives CDR1 SGHNT, CDR2 YYREEE (reference sequence). The DNA for the CDR3 is TGTGCCAGCAGCGGGGGGGACTTTCTTGGTGAGCAGTTCTTC. Its protein is CASSGGDFLGEQFF. Using reference TRBV5-4 and TRBJ2-1 for the parts outside the CDR3, the full variable domain is ETGVTQSPTHLIKTRGQQVTLRCSSQSGHNTVSWYQQALGQGPQFIFQYYREEENGRGNFPPRFSGLQFPNYSSELNVNALELDDSALYLCASSGGDFLGEQFFGPGTRLTVL.

Only a few counts were recorded for this clonotype. The chain carries TRBV5-1 and TRBJ1-1, with 7 positions matching TRBD1. There are 16 residues in the CDR3. Germline lookup yields CDR1 SGHRS and CDR2 YFSETQ. V was pared by 3 bases and J by 1 base, with 9 bases of the junction left unmatched. The CDR3 DNA follows: TGCGCCAGCAGCTCCAGACAGGGACCGGGGAACACTGAAGCTTTCTTT. It translates to CASSSRQGPGNTEAFF.

J is TRBJ1-2 and V is TRBV15, with D possibly being TRBD1 (6 bases). CDR3 length: 15 amino acids. Germline loops: CDR1 LNHNV, CDR2 YYDKDF (reference sequence). V shed 0 bases and J shed 7 bases, with 15 bases lying between them. CDR3 bases: TGTGCCACCAGCAGAGAAGGGGTAGGGGGTGGTGGCTACACCTTC. Encoded protein: CATSREGVGGGGYTF.